A single sample is the source of the 13 T cell receptor beta chains below, sequenced in a study of shared clonotypes between healthy human individuals. Measured with immunoSEQ multiplex PCR; TCRdb has only the in-frame clones, and not every one. In the table there are about 490,000 clones, 70% to 85% of which are singletons. Sequencing was performed on PBMCs. The source is a woman between 35 and 50 years old in good health. Some clones in this sample may be carry-over from other donors' samples.

This clone was detected only once. The chain uses TRBV19 and TRBJ2-1; 9 bases are a match to TRBD2. The ends lost 4 bases at V and 2 bases at J; junction bases unmatched: 3. The germline CDR1 and CDR2 sequences are LNHDA and SQIVND (reference sequence). The length of the CDR3 is 15 residues. The CDR3 loop is CASSSGTSPYNEQFF. CDR3 nucleotides: TGTGCCAGTAGTAGCGGGACTAGCCCCTACAATGAGCAGTTCTTC.

The V call is TRBV7-2, the J call TRBJ2-7; D not resolved. The CDR3 runs to 15 residues. CDR1 and CDR2 (germline): SGHTA, FQGNSA. With 3 bases removed from V and 6 bases from J, the gap between germline ends came to 18 bases. The CDR3 DNA is TGTGCCAGCAGCTTGTCGAGAAACAGTCAGTCCGAGCAGTACTTC. Protein product: CASSLSRNSQSEQYF.

This chain joins TRBV7-8 and TRBJ2-1; tentative D call: TRBD2 (6 bases). CDR1 is SGHVS, CDR2 FQNEAQ, per germline. V was clipped by 7 bases and J by 7 bases, with 20 bases between them. The CDR3 sequence is 15 residues long. The CDR3 region is CASTPQRADGNEQFF. The CDR3 DNA is TGTGCCAGCACCCCCCAGCGGGCTGATGGTAATGAGCAGTTCTTC.

The chain carries TRBV18 and TRBJ2-3; the match to TRBD1 covers 8 bases. The CDR3 sequence is 15 residues long. Trimming at V came to 1 base and at J to 4 bases, leaving 4 bases not matched to a gene. CDR1 is KGHSH and CDR2 is LQKENI in the germline V gene. For the CDR3, the DNA is TGTGCCAGCTCACCACGGACAGGGATGGCAGATACGCAGTATTTT. Protein product: CASSPRTGMADTQYF. Full variable domain (outside the CDR3, taken from reference TRBV18 and TRBJ2-3): NAGVMQNPRHLVRRRGQEARLRCSPMKGHSHVYWYRQLPEEGLKFMVYLQKENIIDESGMPKERFSAEFPKEGPSILRIQQVVRGDSAAYFCASSPRTGMADTQYFGPGTRLTVL.

V gene TRBV11-3 combines with J gene TRBJ2-7, with D perhaps given as TRBD1 or TRBD2 (5 bases each). With 5 bases removed from V and 2 bases from J, the gap between germline ends came to 16 bases. Per germline, CDR1 SGHNT and CDR2 YENEEA. There are 15 residues in the CDR3. CDR3 in amino acids: CASSAGTTPPYEQYF. In nucleotides, the CDR3 is TGTGCCAGCAGCGCCGGGACCACGCCACCCTACGAGCAGTACTTC.

The chain recombines TRBV7-9 with TRBJ1-3; no firm D call. The CDR3 loop spans 14 amino acids. Trimming took 5 bases from V and 0 from J, leaving 8 bases between them. Germline V gene data show CDR1 as SEHNR and CDR2 as FQNEAQ (reference sequence). CDR3 coding DNA: TGTGCCAGCAGCGATCCCTACTCTGGAAACACCATATATTTT. Translated: CASSDPYSGNTIYF.

The chain uses TRBV28 and TRBJ2-7, with D hard to call. Trimming stripped 2 bases from V and 3 bases from J, with 11 bases between. The V gene's germline CDR1 is MDHEN and CDR2 SYDVKM. The CDR3 covers 14 residues. The CDR3 is CASSLKVGYYEQYF. Here the CDR3 DNA reads TGTGCCAGCAGTTTAAAGGTCGGATACTACGAGCAGTACTTC.

The rearrangement joins TRBV11-2 to TRBJ2-7; D is ambiguous. The CDR3 is 11 amino acids. With 4 bases removed from V and 4 bases from J, the gap between germline ends came to 5 bases. In germline, CDR1 is SGHAT, CDR2 FQNNGV. CDR3 protein: CASSWVYEQYF. The CDR3, as DNA: TGTGCCAGCAGCTGGGTTTACGAGCAGTACTTC.

The chain combines TRBV2 with TRBJ1-4; D not certain. This CDR3 region has 15 residues. Germline CDR1 is SNHLY and CDR2 is FYNNEI. Deletions cut 7 bases from V and 0 bases from J, with 12 bases between. CDR3 residues: CASTSLRATNEKLFF. CDR3 sequence (DNA): TGTGCCAGCACTTCCCTGAGAGCAACTAATGAAAAACTGTTTTTT.

The CDR3 spells CASSPWTSGRTGELFF. The CDR3 DNA reads as TGTGCCAGCAGCCCCTGGACTAGCGGGAGAACCGGGGAGCTGTTTTTT. The chain is built from TRBV7-8 and TRBJ2-2, with TRBD2 identical over 13 bases. The CDR3 is 16 amino acids. Germline trimming cut 5 bases from V and 5 bases from J; bases unmatched to any gene: 5. Germline CDR1 SGHVS, CDR2 FQNEAQ. Using reference TRBV7-8 and TRBJ2-2 for the parts outside the CDR3, the full variable domain is GAGVSQSPRYKVAKRGQDVALRCDPISGHVSLFWYQQALGQGPEFLTYFQNEAQLDKSGLPSDRFFAERPEGSVSTLKIQRTQQEDSAVYLCASSPWTSGRTGELFFGEGSRLTVL.

This clone has a count of ten or more. V is TRBV2 and J is TRBJ2-1; D gene unclear. From germline, CDR1 is SNHLY and CDR2 FYNNEI. Trimming pared 5 bases from V and 9 bases from J, leaving 11 bases between. This CDR3 is built from 12 residues. This CDR3 reads CASSLYGSEQFF. CDR3 sequence (DNA): TGTGCCAGCAGTCTCTATGGCAGTGAGCAGTTCTTC.

J is TRBJ2-3 and V is TRBV7-8; D uncertain. The CDR3 has 12 amino acids. The V end lost 0 bases, the J end lost 8 bases, and 6 bases lay between the germline ends. Germline V CDR1 and CDR2: SGHVS, FQNEAQ. CDR3 region: CASSLAEITQYF. In DNA, the CDR3 is TGTGCCAGCAGCTTAGCGGAAATTACGCAGTATTTT.

This chain uses TRBV11-2 with TRBJ2-1; 7 bases are a match to TRBD1. CDR3 length equals 14 residues. The ends lost 1 base at V and 4 bases at J; junction bases unmatched: 1. Per the germline V gene, CDR1 is SGHAT and CDR2 is FQNNGV. In DNA form, the CDR3 reads TGTGCCAGCAGCTTAGGGGGACAGTACAATGAGCAGTTCTTC. Its translation: CASSLGGQYNEQFF.